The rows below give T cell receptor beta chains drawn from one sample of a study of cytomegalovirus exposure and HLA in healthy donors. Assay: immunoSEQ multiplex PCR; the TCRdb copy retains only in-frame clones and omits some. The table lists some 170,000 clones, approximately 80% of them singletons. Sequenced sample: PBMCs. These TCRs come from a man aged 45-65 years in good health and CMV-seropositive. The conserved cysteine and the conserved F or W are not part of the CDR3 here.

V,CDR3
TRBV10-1,ASKGDRGLHEQY
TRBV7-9,SSSLQDNEQF
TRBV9,ASSGSSGRGDTQY
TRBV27,ASSLSAATDTQY
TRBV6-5,ASSSGGEGQPQH
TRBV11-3,ASSLVTSGGGEQF
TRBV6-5,ASTKQGSDQPQH
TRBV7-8,ASSLGQGREETQY
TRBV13,ASSVRDRPYEQY
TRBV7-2,ASSLVRNTGELF
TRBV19,ASSIGQPNTEAF
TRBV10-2,ASSGSPYTEAF
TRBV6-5,ASSPRTSGGYEQY
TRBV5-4,ASSVGQGGTDTQY
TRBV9,ASSVGTDILSGNTIY
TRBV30,AWSPRGEQF
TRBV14,ASSQTTGRVGGYT
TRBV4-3,ASSQDRGDSYNEQF
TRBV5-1,ASSSRGNEQF
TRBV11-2,ASSLPTGPYGYT
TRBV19,ASSIDAGYSNQPQH
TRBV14,ASSPQVSYEQY
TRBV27,ASSVSTDGELF
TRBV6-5,ASSSRAGGRYEQY
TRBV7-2,ASSLIGGPEAF
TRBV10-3,AISESSAGQETQY
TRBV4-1,ASSQLAGGILGFTDTQY
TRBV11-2,ASSLDLDRVAGELF
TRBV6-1,ASSATSGRYNEQF
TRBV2,ASSVLGGTYNEQF
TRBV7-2,ASSLRQGNSPLH
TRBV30,AWRVPSGETDTQY
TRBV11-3,ASSLDSSEDTQY